What follows are 22 T cell receptor beta chains derived from one specimen sequenced in a study of blood T cell repertoires in COVID-19. Profiling relied on immunoSEQ multiplex PCR, and the TCRdb table lists in-frame clones only, not all of them. Of 120,000 to 150,000 clones in the sample, over 80% were seen once. Source material: peripheral blood. The source of these receptors is a woman in her thirties or forties with active or convalescent COVID-19.

The chain uses TRBV7-6 and TRBJ1-5; tentative D call: TRBD1 (5 bases). CDR3 size: 15 residues. Germline V gene lookup returns CDR1 SGHVS and CDR2 FNYEAQ. V dropped 5 bases and J dropped 0 bases, with 11 bases sitting between them. The CDR3 loop reads CASSPQGYSNQPQHF. The CDR3 DNA follows: TGTGCCAGCAGCCCGCAGGGCTATAGCAATCAGCCCCAGCATTTT.

This clone occurred once. The rearrangement uses TRBV4-1 and TRBJ1-1; possibly TRBD1 for D (5 bases). This CDR3 is built from 19 residues. Per germline, CDR1 MGHRA and CDR2 YSYEKL. V was cut by 1 base and J by 5 bases, with 26 bases left in between. The CDR3 region has the DNA TGCGCCAGCAGCCAAGGCCGGAAGGGGCAGGGTACTTTCGGGACTGAAGCTTTCTTT. Translating gives CASSQGRKGQGTFGTEAFF.

The table lists this clone with a few counts. The chain is built from TRBV7-9 and TRBJ1-3; 9 bases line up with TRBD1. Unmatched junction bases numbered 8, after V lost 4 bases and J lost 1 base. The germline V gene encodes CDR1 SEHNR and CDR2 FQNEAQ (reference sequence). The CDR3 consists of 17 residues. The CDR3 loop reads CASSWRGQGPSGNTIYF. The DNA of the CDR3 is TGTGCCAGCAGCTGGAGGGGACAGGGACCATCTGGAAACACCATATATTTT. Combining the CDR3 with reference TRBV7-9 and TRBJ1-3 gives the whole variable domain DTGVSQNPRHKITKRGQNVTFRCDPISEHNRLYWYRQTLGQGPEFLTYFQNEAQLEKSRLLSDRFSAERPKGSFSTLEIQRTEQGDSAMYLCASSWRGQGPSGNTIYFGEGSWLTVV.

The chain couples TRBV2 to TRBJ2-1; no definite D call. Trimming left V 6 bases short and J 10 bases short, with 10 bases between. The CDR3 has 11 amino acids. The germline V gene encodes CDR1 SNHLY and CDR2 FYNNEI. The CDR3 DNA reads as TGTGCCAGCAGACGGGTACGGGAGCAGTTCTTC. Translation: CASRRVREQFF.

V gene TRBV29-1 combines with J gene TRBJ1-5, with a possible D match to TRBD1 (5 bases). The CDR3 sequence is 13 residues long. Germline V CDR1 and CDR2: SQVTM, ANQGSEA. V was shortened by 3 bases and J by 4 bases, with 10 bases between the two germline ends. Here the CDR3 reads CSVDRQFNQPQHF. CDR3 in DNA: TGCAGCGTTGATAGACAGTTTAATCAGCCCCAGCATTTT.

The chain is built from TRBV19 and TRBJ2-1, with TRBD2 identical over 12 bases. V shed 4 bases, J shed 3 bases, and the junction held 10 bases outside the gene matches. The CDR3 consists of 18 residues. From germline, CDR1 is LNHDA and CDR2 SQIVND (reference sequence). The CDR3 region is CASSTPLLAGGVYNEQFF. The CDR3 DNA reads as TGTGCCAGTAGTACCCCCCTCCTAGCGGGGGGGGTCTACAATGAGCAGTTCTTC.

V gene TRBV25-1 combines with J gene TRBJ2-7, with D tentatively TRBD2 (6 bases). This CDR3 region has 15 residues. CDR1 and CDR2 (germline): MGHDK, SYGVNS. Trimming pared 4 bases from V and 1 base from J, leaving 14 bases between. The CDR3 DNA follows: TGTGCCAGCAGTGCCCGGGCGGGGCCTTCCTACGAGCAGTACTTC. It encodes CASSARAGPSYEQYF.

V gene TRBV2 combines with J gene TRBJ2-7; 7 bases are shared with TRBD2. CDR1 is SNHLY and CDR2 is FYNNEI in the germline V gene. With V trimmed by 6 bases and J by 2 bases, 7 bases remained unmatched. This CDR3 has 14 amino acids. The CDR3 bases are TGTGCCAGCAGCGAGAAACTAGCGCCCTACGAGCAGTACTTC. This encodes CASSEKLAPYEQYF.

The CDR3 DNA reads as TGTGCCAGCAGTTCCGAACTAGCGGGATTCACCGGGGAGCTGTTTTTT. Protein product: CASSSELAGFTGELFF. V gene TRBV5-8 combines with J gene TRBJ2-2; 10 bases fit TRBD2. Germline V lookup: CDR1 SGHTS, CDR2 YDEGEE. V was pared by 5 bases and J by 4 bases, with 8 bases of the junction left unmatched. This CDR3 spans 16 amino acids.

The chain combines TRBV9 with TRBJ1-3; 10 nucleotides match TRBD1. The CDR3 covers 19 residues. Per germline, CDR1 SGDLS and CDR2 YYNGEE. The V segment lost 4 bases and the J segment 1 base; nucleotides outside the gene matches: 14. The CDR3 sequence: CASSWTGTGEEDSGNTIYF. CDR3 nucleotides: TGTGCCAGCAGCTGGACCGGGACAGGGGAGGAGGATTCTGGAAACACCATATATTTT.

The chain employs TRBV28 and TRBJ1-6; 8 bases agree with TRBD1. Trimming cost V 4 bases and J 10 bases; bases outside gene matches: 6. Germline loops: CDR1 MDHEN, CDR2 SYDVKM. The CDR3 length is 14 residues. CDR3 nucleotide sequence: TGTGCCAGCAGTTACACAGGGGGTAAGTCACCCCTCCACTTT. This translates into CASSYTGGKSPLHF.

The rearrangement uses TRBV6-5 and TRBJ1-5; tentative D call: TRBD1 (6 bases). Deletions cut 4 bases from V and 2 bases from J, with 9 bases between. Germline V gene lookup returns CDR1 MNHEY and CDR2 SVGAGI. This CDR3 contains 14 residues. The CDR3 region is CASSFGQRNQPQHF. The CDR3 nucleotides are TGTGCCAGCAGTTTCGGACAGCGCAATCAGCCCCAGCATTTT.

This chain's CDR3 is CASSVVGGRGRETQYF. The CDR3 DNA reads TGTGCCAGCAGCGTAGTGGGGGGGAGAGGGCGAGAGACCCAGTACTTC. The chain recombines TRBV9 with TRBJ2-5; 7 positions agree with TRBD2. With V trimmed by 0 bases and J by 4 bases, 9 bases remained unmatched. CDR3 size: 16 residues. Germline V gene sequence: CDR1 SGDLS, CDR2 YYNGEE.

The chain links TRBV27 to TRBJ1-2; 9 bases match TRBD1. Germline V lookup: CDR1 MNHEY, CDR2 SMNVEV (reference sequence). This CDR3 has 17 amino acids. Trimming at V came to 3 bases and at J to 0 bases, leaving 8 bases not matched to a gene. CDR3 nucleotides: TGTGCCAGCAGTTTCGGACAGGGGTGGGGGACTAACTATGGCTACACCTTC. Translation: CASSFGQGWGTNYGYTF.

The CDR3 loop reads CASSQEEGTEAFF. DNA of the CDR3: TGCGCCAGCAGCCAGGAGGAGGGAACTGAAGCTTTCTTT. The gene calls are TRBV4-3 and TRBJ1-1; D is undetermined. From germline, CDR1 is LGHNA and CDR2 YSLEER. CDR3 size: 13 residues. V was clipped by 3 bases and J by 5 bases, with 10 bases between them.

This sequence joins TRBV28 and TRBJ2-6, with 14 bases aligning to TRBD2. This CDR3 spans 18 amino acids. Germline trimming cut 7 bases from V and 2 bases from J; bases unmatched to any gene: 7. Per germline, CDR1 MDHEN and CDR2 SYDVKM. CDR3 bases: TGTGCCAGCACCCGACTAGCGGGGGGGCCCACTGGGGCCAACGTCCTGACTTTC. Encoded protein: CASTRLAGGPTGANVLTF.

This chain connects TRBV18 to TRBJ1-5; D gene uncertain. The germline gives CDR1 KGHSH, CDR2 LQKENI. Between the trimmed V and J ends, which lost 8 bases and 4 bases, there was a span of 12 bases. CDR3 length: 13 residues. The CDR3 is CASASDYNQPQHF. The CDR3 coding sequence is TGTGCCAGCGCCTCAGACTATAATCAGCCCCAGCATTTT.

The chain's CDR3 is CASSTPQTNYGYTF. The CDR3 coding sequence is TGTGCCAGTAGTACCCCACAAACGAACTATGGCTACACCTTC. The V gene is TRBV19, the J gene TRBJ1-2; D gene unclear. This CDR3 region has 14 residues. Trimming removed 4 bases at V and 2 bases at J, with 11 bases between. In germline, CDR1 is LNHDA, CDR2 SQIVND (reference sequence).

This chain connects TRBV5-4 to TRBJ2-5, with TRBD1 matching over 7 bases. Germline V gene sequence: CDR1 SGHNT, CDR2 YYREEE (reference sequence). This CDR3 is 15 amino acids long. The V gene end was trimmed by 1 base and the J gene end by 7 bases; junction bases not matched to a gene: 10. The CDR3 region is CASSLRGLGDLTQYF. The DNA for the CDR3 is TGTGCCAGCAGCTTGAGGGGGCTTGGCGATTTGACCCAGTACTTC.

J is TRBJ2-7 and V is TRBV5-1; no reliable D call. This CDR3 spans 13 amino acids. Germline assignment: CDR1 SGHRS and CDR2 YFSETQ. Trimming cost V 0 bases and J 4 bases, with 8 bases left between them. CDR3 DNA sequence: TGCGCCAGCAGCTTGGCGACTGGGTACGAGCAGTACTTC. Its translation: CASSLATGYEQYF.

V usage is TRBV7-9 and J usage is TRBJ2-2, with a weak D call TRBD1 (5 bases). V was trimmed by 6 bases and J by 6 bases, leaving 11 bases between them. This CDR3 region has 13 residues. Per the germline V gene, CDR1 is SEHNR and CDR2 is FQNEAQ (reference sequence). CDR3: CASRHTGPGELFF. The CDR3 DNA follows: TGTGCCAGCAGGCATACAGGCCCCGGGGAGCTGTTTTTT.

This chain joins TRBV28 and TRBJ1-1; 10 bases agree with TRBD1. CDR1 and CDR2 from the germline V gene are MDHEN and SYDVKM. Trimming removed 6 bases from V and 4 bases from J; junction bases left unmatched: 5. The CDR3 is 14 amino acids. The CDR3, as DNA: TGTGCCAGCAGCTCCGGACAGGGGGGCACTGAAGCTTTCTTT. Its translation is CASSSGQGGTEAFF.